This passage covers 17 T cell receptor beta chains from one sample sequenced in a study of early T cells in non-severe SARS-CoV-2 infection. TCRdb re-called the 5' RACE reads with MiXCR, one entry per CDR3 protein. The repertoire has tens of thousands of distinct CDR3 sequences, 9% to 15% of them found once; the top ten carry more than 6.5%. Sequencing was carried out using whole blood. These receptors came from an adult who was a healthcare worker with PCR-confirmed SARS-CoV-2 infection or an uninfected control (not recorded which).

This clonotype has a handful of counts. This chain links TRBV7-6 with TRBJ1-1, with D unresolved. Germline CDR1 reads SGHVS; CDR2 reads FNYEAQ. The V end lost 1 base, the J end lost 7 bases, and 7 bases lay between the germline ends. The length of the CDR3 is 12 residues. CDR3 in amino acids: CASSLDGIEAFF. For the CDR3, the DNA is TGTGCCAGCAGCTTAGACGGCATTGAAGCTTTCTTT. Full variable domain (outside the CDR3, taken from reference TRBV7-6 and TRBJ1-1): GAGVSQSPRYKVTKRGQDVALRCDPISGHVSLYWYRQALGQGPEFLTYFNYEAQQDKSGLPNDRFSAERPEGSISTLTIQRTEQRDSAMYRCASSLDGIEAFFGQGTRLTVV.

This clonotype was seen only a few times. The chain links TRBV20-1 to TRBJ2-5; D not resolved. CDR3 length: 14 residues. V was clipped by 6 bases and J by 0 bases, with 14 bases between them. Germline loops: CDR1 DFQATT, CDR2 SNEGSKA (reference sequence). The CDR3 is CSAGESSYQETQYF. The CDR3 nucleotides are TGCAGTGCAGGCGAATCGAGCTACCAAGAGACCCAGTACTTC.

The chain links TRBV25-1 to TRBJ2-3; D may be TRBD2 (5 bases). V dropped 3 bases and J dropped 3 bases, with 7 bases sitting between them. The CDR3 length is 13 residues. Germline V gives CDR1 MGHDK, CDR2 SYGVNS. CDR3: CASSESGTDTQYF. CDR3 nucleotide sequence: TGTGCCAGCAGTGAGAGCGGAACAGATACGCAGTATTTT.

The rearrangement links TRBV30 to TRBJ2-7; TRBD1 aligns across 8 bases. V dropped 1 base and J dropped 2; count of bases not matched to a gene: 7. Germline CDR1 and CDR2: GTSNPN and SVGIG (reference sequence). This CDR3 region has 15 residues. As DNA, the CDR3 is TGTGCCTGGAGTGCAACCCGGACAGGGACCTACGAGCAGTACTTC. It translates to CAWSATRTGTYEQYF. The entire variable domain, with the rest obtained from reference TRBV30 and TRBJ2-7, is as follows: SQTIHQWPATLVQPVGSPLSLECTVEGTSNPNLYWYRQAAGRGLQLLFYSVGIGQISSEVPQNLSASRPQDRQFILSSKKLLLSDSGFYLCAWSATRTGTYEQYFGPGTRLTVT.

This clonotype was observed once. V gene TRBV20-1 combines with J gene TRBJ2-7; 9 nucleotides line up with TRBD2. Germline CDR1 reads DFQATT; CDR2 reads SNEGSKA (reference sequence). The V segment lost 1 base and the J segment 2 bases; nucleotides outside the gene matches: 9. The CDR3 totals 16 residues. The DNA for the CDR3 is TGCAGTGCTAGAGTTCCCCTAGCGGGACGAACCTACGAGCAGTACTTC. Translated, it gives CSARVPLAGRTYEQYF.

In its sample, this clonotype was seen many times. The rearrangement links TRBV7-8 to TRBJ2-3; D might be TRBD2 (5 bases). Germline V lookup: CDR1 SGHVS, CDR2 FQNEAQ. CDR3 length: 14 amino acids. With 11 bases removed from V and 2 bases from J, the gap between germline ends came to 17 bases. CDR3 residues: CASDEGPPTDTQYF. CDR3 DNA sequence: TGTGCCTCCGACGAGGGCCCCCCCACAGATACGCAGTATTTT.

This chain joins TRBV4-3 and TRBJ2-7; D unresolved. V lost 0 bases and J 3 bases, leaving 12 bases between the germline ends. The CDR3 extends over 15 amino acids. CDR1 is LGHNA and CDR2 is YSLEER in the germline V gene. The chain's CDR3 is CASSQDFPFHYEQYF. The DNA of the CDR3 is TGCGCCAGCAGCCAAGATTTTCCTTTCCACTACGAGCAGTACTTC.

The gene calls are TRBV7-2 and TRBJ2-3, with 8 bases fitting TRBD2. The germline CDR1 and CDR2 sequences are SGHTA and FQGNSA. The V segment lost 4 bases and the J segment 1 base; nucleotides outside the gene matches: 7. This CDR3 spans 16 amino acids. The CDR3 protein is CASSSLSGGRTDTQYF. CDR3 DNA: TGTGCCAGCAGCTCCCTCTCGGGAGGGCGCACAGATACGCAGTATTTT. The whole variable domain, filled in from reference TRBV7-2 and TRBJ2-3, reads GAGVSQSPSNKVTEKGKDVELRCDPISGHTALYWYRQSLGQGLEFLIYFQGNSAPDKSGLPSDRFSAERTGGSVSTLTIQRTQQEDSAVYLCASSSLSGGRTDTQYFGPGTRLTVL.

This rearrangement joins TRBV7-9 to TRBJ1-2; weak D call: TRBD1 (5 bases). This CDR3 spans 14 amino acids. CDR1 is SEHNR, CDR2 FQNEAQ, per germline (reference sequence). V lost 0 bases, J lost 9 bases, and 14 bases lay in between. The CDR3 bases are TGTGCCAGCAGCTTAGCGTCGCAGGGACGGAGCTACACCTTC. It codes for CASSLASQGRSYTF.

V is TRBV30 and J is TRBJ1-1, with D hard to call. CDR1 is GTSNPN, CDR2 SVGIG, per germline (reference sequence). With 0 bases removed from V and 2 bases from J, the gap between germline ends came to 7 bases. The CDR3 has 13 residues. For the CDR3, the DNA is TGTGCCTGGAGTGTACATCCCAACACTGAAGCTTTCTTT. Protein product: CAWSVHPNTEAFF.

This clonotype appeared a few times. This chain links TRBV11-3 with TRBJ1-1; D unresolved. Germline-derived CDR1 and CDR2 are SGHNT and YENEEA. V lost 3 bases to trimming and J lost 0 bases, with 5 bases between them. There are 13 residues in the CDR3. In nucleotides, the CDR3 is TGTGCCAGCAGCTTTAATATGAACACTGAAGCTTTCTTT. It codes for CASSFNMNTEAFF.

This clonotype was observed a few times. The chain combines TRBV29-1 with TRBJ1-1; TRBD1 matches at 12 bases. The CDR3 has 14 amino acids. After removal of 3 bases from V and 7 bases from J, the junction contained 6 bases not matched to a gene. The germline V gene encodes CDR1 SQVTM and CDR2 ANQGSEA. The CDR3 DNA sequence: TGCAGCGTTGAGGGACAGGGGGCTATGGTTGAAGCTTTCTTT. It is translated as CSVEGQGAMVEAFF.

This clonotype was found a few times. J is TRBJ2-1 and V is TRBV10-3, with 9 positions matching TRBD2. The germline V gene encodes CDR1 ENHRY and CDR2 SYGVKD. This CDR3 has 14 residues. V was pared by 6 bases and J by 6 bases, with 6 bases of the junction left unmatched. CDR3 DNA sequence: TGTGCCATCAGGGCTAGCGGGAACATCAATGAGCAGTTCTTC. As protein: CAIRASGNINEQFF.

The gene calls are TRBV6-5 and TRBJ1-5; possibly TRBD1 for D (5 bases). Germline V gene data show CDR1 as MNHEY and CDR2 as SVGAGI. This CDR3 has 16 residues. V lost 4 bases and J lost 0, with 13 bases in between. The CDR3 here is CASSSSGGSSNQPQHF. The CDR3 coding sequence is TGTGCCAGCAGTTCCTCCGGGGGATCTAGCAATCAGCCCCAGCATTTT.

This sequence joins TRBV18 and TRBJ1-2; 10 nucleotides align to TRBD1. The CDR3 spans 14 residues. V gave up 3 bases and J gave up 4 bases; unmatched junction bases: 2. Germline CDR1 reads KGHSH; CDR2 reads LQKENI. The CDR3: CASSPGQGSYGYTF. CDR3 DNA: TGTGCCAGCTCACCGGGACAGGGGAGCTATGGCTACACCTTC.

The V gene is TRBV29-1, the J gene TRBJ2-7; D is unresolved. V lost 2 bases and J 0 bases, leaving 11 bases between the germline ends. The CDR3 runs 14 residues. Germline lookup yields CDR1 SQVTM and CDR2 ANQGSEA. This CDR3 reads CSVERDHYSYEQYF. The CDR3 DNA follows: TGCAGCGTTGAAAGGGATCACTACTCCTACGAGCAGTACTTC.

The chain links TRBV7-9 to TRBJ1-6; D is ambiguous. This CDR3 contains 15 residues. Germline CDR1 is SEHNR and CDR2 is FQNEAQ (reference sequence). V lost 5 bases, J lost 11 bases, and 19 bases lay in between. The CDR3 bases are TGTGCCAGCAGCGCGGACGGAACTGGGTCCGCACCCCTCCACTTT. Translation gives CASSADGTGSAPLHF.